This T cell receptor (beta chain) comes out of a study of blood T cell repertoires in COVID-19. Background on the study: Some COVID-19 samples were acute and others convalescent; all came from the United States, Italy and Spain.

Libraries were prepared by immunoSEQ multiplex PCR; TCRdb keeps only in-frame clonotypes and omits some of them. Among approximately 35,000 clones listed, approximately 85% were seen once. J gave up 10 bases and V 6 bases, and 17 bases lay outside the gene matches. The germline V gene has CDR1 LNHDA and CDR2 SQIVND (reference sequence). CDR3 length equals 15 residues. The sequenced sample consisted of peripheral blood. The chain couples TRBV19 to TRBJ2-5; 7 bases map to TRBD2. This clonotype was sampled from a man older than 75 with active COVID-19. In DNA form, the CDR3 reads TGTGCCAGTAGCACGGTGGCAGCGGGGCACGGAGACCAGTACTTC. Amino acids: CASSTVAAGHGDQYF. Based on the CDR3 plus reference TRBV19 and TRBJ2-5, the full variable domain is DGGITQSPKYLFRKEGQNVTLSCEQNLNHDAMYWYRQDPGQGLRLIYYSQIVNDFQKGDIAEGYSVSREKKESFPLTVTSAQKNPTAFYLCASSTVAAGHGDQYFGPGTRLLVL.